Following are 6 T cell receptor beta chains from one sample sequenced in a study of CD8 T cells in ankylosing spondylitis. TCRdb ran MiXCR on the 5' RACE reads and lists one entry per CDR3 protein. The table includes approximately 290,000 distinct CDR3 sequences, roughly 20% detected once. Specimen: blood, either unsorted or a sorted T cell fraction (not recorded which). These receptors all stem from a female donor with ankylosing spondylitis or in good health (not recorded which).

The sample holds a few counts of this clonotype. CDR3 DNA: TGTGCCAGCAGTGTAACTAGGATCGGGAAGACCCAGTACTTC. It codes for CASSVTRIGKTQYF. V gene TRBV6-2 or TRBV6-3 combines with J gene TRBJ2-5; possible D gene TRBD2, 5 bases. The germline V gene has CDR1 MNHEY and CDR2 SVGEGT. V lost 5 bases and J 6 bases, leaving 16 bases between the germline ends. This CDR3 comprises 14 residues.

The sample holds a few counts of this clonotype. The chain has TRBV24-1 and TRBJ1-1, with 10 bases that match TRBD1. With 10 bases clipped from V and 6 bases from J, the junction kept 10 bases outside the gene matches. This CDR3 has 14 residues. From germline, CDR1 is KGHDR and CDR2 SFDVKD. The CDR3 loop is CATSPGQGFSEAFF. DNA of the CDR3: TGTGCCACTTCCCCGGGACAGGGGTTTTCTGAAGCTTTCTTT.

Only a few counts were recorded for this clonotype. The chain has TRBV15 and TRBJ1-4; 7 bases are a match to TRBD1. After removal of 5 bases from V and 7 bases from J, the junction contained 16 bases not matched to a gene. The CDR3 length is 17 residues. The germline V gene encodes CDR1 LNHNV and CDR2 YYDKDF (reference sequence). For the CDR3, the DNA is TGTGCCACCAGCGGTAGACCGTACAGGGGACGTGGTGAAAAACTGTTTTTT. Amino acid sequence: CATSGRPYRGRGEKLFF.

Only a few counts were recorded for this clonotype. The CDR3 coding sequence is TGTGCCAGCAGGTCCTCCGGTGCGGAGAGCTCCTACGAGCAGTACTTC. The encoded protein is CASRSSGAESSYEQYF. The chain has TRBV28 and TRBJ2-7; D remains unclear. V was trimmed by 6 bases and J by 0 bases, leaving 18 bases between them. This CDR3 is built from 16 residues. CDR1 and CDR2 (germline): MDHEN, SYDVKM.

This clonotype has only a few counts. The chain is built from TRBV7-2 and TRBJ2-3; no definite D call. The length of the CDR3 is 13 residues. Germline V gene data show CDR1 as SGHTA and CDR2 as FQGNSA. The V end lost 2 bases, the J end lost 3 bases, and 6 bases lay between the germline ends. As DNA, the CDR3 is TGTGCCAGCAGCTTAAGCTGGACAGATACGCAGTATTTT. This gives the protein CASSLSWTDTQYF.

The rearrangement links TRBV21-1 to TRBJ2-7. TRBV21-1 is reported as a pseudogene. CDR3 length equals 13 residues. The CDR3 sequence is CASSKRAFYEQYF. DNA of the CDR3: TGTGCCAGCAGCAAACGGGCTTTCTACGAGCAGTACTTC.